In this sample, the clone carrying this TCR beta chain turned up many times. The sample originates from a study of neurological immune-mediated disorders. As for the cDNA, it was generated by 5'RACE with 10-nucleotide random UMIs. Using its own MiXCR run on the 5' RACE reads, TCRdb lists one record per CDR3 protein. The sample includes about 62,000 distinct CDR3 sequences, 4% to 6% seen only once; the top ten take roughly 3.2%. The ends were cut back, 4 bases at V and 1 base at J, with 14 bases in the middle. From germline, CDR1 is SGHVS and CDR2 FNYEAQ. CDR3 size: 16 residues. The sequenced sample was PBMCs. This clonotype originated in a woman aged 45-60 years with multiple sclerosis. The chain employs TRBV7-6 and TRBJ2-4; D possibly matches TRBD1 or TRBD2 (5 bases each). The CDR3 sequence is CASSSGPPEAKNIQYF. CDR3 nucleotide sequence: TGTGCCAGCAGCTCGGGACCCCCAGAGGCCAAAAACATTCAGTACTTC.